These T cell receptor beta chains were read from a single sample in a study of radiation and T cells in renal cell carcinoma. Assay used: immunoSEQ multiplex PCR; TCRdb lists only in-frame clones, some missing. In the table there are roughly 130,000 clones, around 89% of which are singletons. The source material was blood, sampled from a patient whose treatment included radiotherapy and nephrectomy. These receptor sequences come from a woman in her 70s with renal cell carcinoma. Each CDR3 is given with its conserved first and last residue. Each record gives: J gene, V gene, clone size, D gene, CDR3 protein, CDR3 DNA. A D gene is named only where the DNA matches it firmly. Rows give clone size only sometimes, using once, few, many, or a class for an expanded clone.

j_gene: TRBJ2-4; v_gene: TRBV28; abundance: .; d_gene: TRBD2; CDR3aa: CASSSPGLAGELAKNIQYF; CDR3nt: TGTGCCAGCAGTTCACCGGGACTAGCGGGGGAACTAGCCAAAAACATTCAGTACTTC
j_gene: TRBJ1-2; v_gene: TRBV5-4; abundance: .; d_gene: .; CDR3aa: CASSLRGLLGYGYTF; CDR3nt: TGTGCCAGCAGCTTGAGAGGTCTTTTGGGCTATGGCTACACCTTC
j_gene: TRBJ1-2; v_gene: TRBV19; abundance: .; d_gene: .; CDR3aa: CASTQGGPGYTF; CDR3nt: TGTGCCAGTACCCAAGGGGGTCCTGGCTACACCTTC
j_gene: TRBJ2-7; v_gene: TRBV28; abundance: .; d_gene: .; CDR3aa: CASSLAGWGFSYEQYF; CDR3nt: TGTGCCAGCAGTTTAGCTGGGTGGGGTTTCTCCTACGAGCAGTACTTC
j_gene: TRBJ2-1; v_gene: TRBV29-1; abundance: .; d_gene: .; CDR3aa: CSVEDLYRALYNEQFF; CDR3nt: TGCAGCGTTGAAGATCTGTACAGGGCTTTATACAATGAGCAGTTCTTC
j_gene: TRBJ2-3; v_gene: TRBV4-2; abundance: .; d_gene: TRBD2; CDR3aa: CASSQEAGGGITDTQYF; CDR3nt: TGTGCCAGCAGCCAAGAGGCGGGGGGAGGTATCACAGATACGCAGTATTTT
j_gene: TRBJ2-3; v_gene: TRBV7-8; abundance: .; d_gene: TRBD1; CDR3aa: CASSLSPGQGTDTQYF; CDR3nt: TGTGCCAGCAGCTTAAGCCCCGGACAGGGGACAGATACGCAGTATTTT
j_gene: TRBJ2-7; v_gene: TRBV5-1; abundance: .; d_gene: .; CDR3aa: CASSTAAGSYEQYF; CDR3nt: TGCGCCAGCTCTACAGCGGCTGGATCCTACGAGCAGTACTTC
j_gene: TRBJ1-4; v_gene: TRBV5-1; abundance: .; d_gene: TRBD1; CDR3aa: CASSSGQGGIEKLFF; CDR3nt: TGCGCCAGCAGCTCCGGACAGGGGGGAATTGAAAAACTGTTTTTT
j_gene: TRBJ2-3; v_gene: TRBV14; abundance: .; d_gene: TRBD2; CDR3aa: CASSQGPGTSTNTQYF; CDR3nt: TGTGCCAGCAGCCAAGGACCCGGGACTAGCACCAATACGCAGTATTTT
j_gene: TRBJ1-3; v_gene: TRBV5-1; abundance: .; d_gene: .; CDR3aa: CASSLGQASSGNTIYF; CDR3nt: TGCGCCAGCAGCTTGGGACAGGCGAGCTCTGGAAACACCATATATTTT
j_gene: TRBJ2-5; v_gene: TRBV10-3; abundance: .; d_gene: TRBD2; CDR3aa: CAISSGTSGGGRGETQYF; CDR3nt: TGTGCCATCAGCTCCGGGACTAGCGGGGGAGGACGAGGAGAGACCCAGTACTTC
j_gene: TRBJ2-2; v_gene: TRBV5-1; abundance: few; d_gene: TRBD2; CDR3aa: CASSLASGNTGELFF; CDR3nt: TGCGCCAGCAGCTTGGCTAGCGGGAACACCGGGGAGCTGTTTTTT
j_gene: TRBJ2-5; v_gene: TRBV6-6; abundance: .; d_gene: .; CDR3aa: CASSARWETQYF; CDR3nt: TGTGCCAGCAGTGCCCGGTGGGAGACCCAGTACTTC
j_gene: TRBJ2-7; v_gene: TRBV28; abundance: .; d_gene: .; CDR3aa: CASSFLPGFYEQYF; CDR3nt: TGTGCCAGCAGTTTCCTCCCCGGTTTCTACGAGCAGTACTTC
j_gene: TRBJ1-1; v_gene: TRBV27; abundance: .; d_gene: TRBD1; CDR3aa: CASGNRGAMNTEAFF; CDR3nt: TGTGCCAGCGGAAACAGGGGAGCCATGAACACTGAAGCTTTCTTT
j_gene: TRBJ1-1; v_gene: TRBV11-2; abundance: .; d_gene: .; CDR3aa: CASSLDRGSSPFF; CDR3nt: TGTGCCAGCAGCTTAGATCGGGGGAGTAGTCCTTTCTTT
j_gene: TRBJ2-7; v_gene: TRBV11-2; abundance: .; d_gene: .; CDR3aa: CASSSGGSSYEQYF; CDR3nt: TGTGCCAGCAGCTCCGGGGGAAGCTCCTACGAGCAGTACTTC
j_gene: TRBJ2-1; v_gene: TRBV7-6; abundance: .; d_gene: .; CDR3aa: CASSLGGPYNEQFF; CDR3nt: TGTGCCAGCAGCTTAGGGGGCCCCTACAATGAGCAGTTCTTC
j_gene: TRBJ1-2; v_gene: TRBV6-1; abundance: .; d_gene: .; CDR3aa: CASSEADSNYGYTF; CDR3nt: TGTGCCAGCAGTGAAGCAGACAGCAACTATGGCTACACCTTC
j_gene: TRBJ2-1; v_gene: TRBV5-1; abundance: .; d_gene: .; CDR3aa: CASSLANEQFF; CDR3nt: TGCGCCAGCAGCTTGGCCAATGAGCAGTTCTTC
j_gene: TRBJ2-3; v_gene: TRBV6-1; abundance: once; d_gene: TRBD2; CDR3aa: CASSESGGVTDTQYF; CDR3nt: TGTGCCAGCAGTGAGAGCGGGGGGGTCACAGATACGCAGTATTTT
j_gene: TRBJ2-3; v_gene: TRBV15; abundance: .; d_gene: TRBD2; CDR3aa: CATSRARAGGTTDTQYF; CDR3nt: TGTGCCACCAGCAGAGCTCGAGCGGGGGGGACGACAGATACGCAGTATTTT
j_gene: TRBJ1-1; v_gene: TRBV6-6; abundance: .; d_gene: .; CDR3aa: CASSSTGSNTEAFF; CDR3nt: TGTGCCAGCAGTTCCACAGGTTCTAACACTGAAGCTTTCTTT
j_gene: TRBJ2-1; v_gene: TRBV6-5; abundance: .; d_gene: .; CDR3aa: CASSYSRGNNEQFF; CDR3nt: TGTGCCAGCAGTTACTCGAGAGGAAACAATGAGCAGTTCTTC
j_gene: TRBJ1-1; v_gene: TRBV5-4; abundance: .; d_gene: .; CDR3aa: CASSLAAGRRNTEAFF; CDR3nt: TGTGCCAGCAGCTTGGCGGCGGGTCGGAGGAACACTGAAGCTTTCTTT
j_gene: TRBJ2-3; v_gene: TRBV5-6; abundance: .; d_gene: TRBD2; CDR3aa: CASSSGGGARTDTQYF; CDR3nt: TGTGCCAGCAGCTCGGGGGGAGGGGCCCGCACAGATACGCAGTATTTT
j_gene: TRBJ1-2; v_gene: TRBV30; abundance: .; d_gene: TRBD1; CDR3aa: CAWSPSGTANYGYTF; CDR3nt: TGTGCCTGGAGTCCCTCAGGGACAGCAAACTATGGCTACACCTTC
j_gene: TRBJ2-7; v_gene: TRBV28; abundance: once; d_gene: .; CDR3aa: CASSLSGSSYEQYF; CDR3nt: TGTGCCAGCAGTTTATCCGGCTCATCCTACGAGCAGTACTTC
j_gene: TRBJ1-5; v_gene: TRBV7-2; abundance: .; d_gene: .; CDR3aa: CASSREGGRVGNQPQHF; CDR3nt: TGTGCCAGCAGTCGAGAGGGAGGGCGGGTTGGCAATCAGCCCCAGCATTTT
j_gene: TRBJ2-5; v_gene: TRBV5-6; abundance: .; d_gene: TRBD1; CDR3aa: CASSRTGAEETQYF; CDR3nt: TGTGCCAGCAGCCGGACAGGGGCGGAAGAGACCCAGTACTTC
j_gene: TRBJ2-5; v_gene: TRBV9; abundance: .; d_gene: .; CDR3aa: CASSVGVGWETQYF; CDR3nt: TGTGCCAGCAGCGTAGGAGTCGGGTGGGAGACCCAGTACTTC
j_gene: TRBJ1-1; v_gene: TRBV19; abundance: .; d_gene: TRBD1; CDR3aa: CASQTFGTGNTEAFF; CDR3nt: TGTGCCAGCCAAACCTTTGGGACAGGGAACACTGAAGCTTTCTTT
j_gene: TRBJ1-2; v_gene: TRBV28; abundance: .; d_gene: .; CDR3aa: CASSLKYGYTF; CDR3nt: TGTGCCAGCAGTTTAAAGTATGGCTACACCTTC
j_gene: TRBJ1-6; v_gene: TRBV7-6; abundance: .; d_gene: .; CDR3aa: CASSLDVGDSPLHF; CDR3nt: TGTGCCAGCAGCTTAGATGTGGGGGATTCACCCCTCCACTTT
j_gene: TRBJ2-2; v_gene: TRBV4-2; abundance: once; d_gene: .; CDR3aa: CASSQEWGAVRRDTGELFF; CDR3nt: TGTGCCAGCAGCCAAGAGTGGGGGGCGGTCCGGAGGGACACCGGGGAGCTGTTTTTT
j_gene: TRBJ1-4; v_gene: TRBV7-9; abundance: once; d_gene: .; CDR3aa: CASSLEQGGEKLFF; CDR3nt: TGTGCCAGCAGCTTAGAACAGGGAGGGGAAAAACTGTTTTTT
j_gene: TRBJ2-5; v_gene: TRBV7-2; abundance: .; d_gene: .; CDR3aa: CASSLVSRAGETQYF; CDR3nt: TGTGCCAGCAGCTTAGTATCCAGGGCGGGAGAGACCCAGTACTTC
j_gene: TRBJ1-5; v_gene: TRBV27; abundance: .; d_gene: TRBD1; CDR3aa: CASTDRGGQPQHF; CDR3nt: TGTGCCAGCACCGACAGGGGCGGACAGCCCCAGCATTTT
j_gene: TRBJ1-5; v_gene: TRBV10-3; abundance: .; d_gene: .; CDR3aa: CAISLSPPSSEQPQHF; CDR3nt: TGTGCCATCAGCCTGTCTCCTCCAAGTAGCGAGCAGCCCCAGCATTTT
j_gene: TRBJ2-7; v_gene: TRBV18; abundance: .; d_gene: TRBD2; CDR3aa: CASSPTSGGRNEQYF; CDR3nt: TGTGCCAGCTCACCGACTAGCGGGGGGCGGAACGAGCAGTACTTC
j_gene: TRBJ2-7; v_gene: TRBV30; abundance: .; d_gene: TRBD2; CDR3aa: CAWRLAGAHEQYF; CDR3nt: TGTGCCTGGAGGCTAGCGGGGGCTCACGAGCAGTACTTC
j_gene: TRBJ2-7; v_gene: TRBV15; abundance: .; d_gene: .; CDR3aa: CATSRSGDLQYEQYF; CDR3nt: TGTGCCACCAGCAGATCGGGAGACCTTCAATACGAGCAGTACTTC
j_gene: TRBJ2-1; v_gene: TRBV19; abundance: .; d_gene: .; CDR3aa: CASSLPRVGGGLSEQFF; CDR3nt: TGTGCCAGTAGTCTCCCTCGTGTCGGCGGGGGCCTTAGTGAGCAGTTCTTC
j_gene: TRBJ1-2; v_gene: TRBV7-2; abundance: .; d_gene: .; CDR3aa: CASSRGEGRDGYTF; CDR3nt: TGTGCCAGCAGCCGCGGGGAGGGGCGGGATGGCTACACCTTC
j_gene: TRBJ2-7; v_gene: TRBV28; abundance: .; d_gene: TRBD2; CDR3aa: CASSPTSGVSYEQYF; CDR3nt: TGTGCCAGCAGTCCGACTAGCGGTGTATCCTACGAGCAGTACTTC
j_gene: TRBJ1-3; v_gene: TRBV25-1; abundance: once; d_gene: .; CDR3aa: CASSGNINTIYF; CDR3nt: TGTGCCAGCAGTGGGAATATAAACACCATATATTTT
j_gene: TRBJ2-2; v_gene: TRBV6-5; abundance: .; d_gene: .; CDR3aa: CASRNTGELFF; CDR3nt: TGTGCCAGCAGGAACACCGGGGAGCTGTTTTTT
j_gene: TRBJ2-5; v_gene: TRBV19; abundance: .; d_gene: TRBD1; CDR3aa: CASSMSGGRETQYF; CDR3nt: TGTGCCAGTAGTATGTCAGGGGGTAGGGAGACCCAGTACTTC
j_gene: TRBJ2-7; v_gene: TRBV14; abundance: .; d_gene: .; CDR3aa: CASSHKGAQYF; CDR3nt: TGTGCCAGCAGCCATAAGGGTGCGCAGTACTTC
j_gene: TRBJ1-1; v_gene: TRBV4-3; abundance: .; d_gene: .; CDR3aa: CASSQDRNTEAFF; CDR3nt: TGCGCCAGCAGCCAAGACAGGAACACTGAAGCTTTCTTT
j_gene: TRBJ1-2; v_gene: TRBV7-2; abundance: .; d_gene: .; CDR3aa: CASSIPTVYGYTF; CDR3nt: TGTGCCAGCAGCATCCCGACAGTCTATGGCTACACCTTC
j_gene: TRBJ1-4; v_gene: TRBV4-3; abundance: .; d_gene: .; CDR3aa: CASSQDWGGRGDEKLFF; CDR3nt: TGCGCCAGCAGCCAAGATTGGGGCGGCCGGGGGGATGAAAAACTGTTTTTT
j_gene: TRBJ1-6; v_gene: TRBV25-1; abundance: .; d_gene: .; CDR3aa: CASSEVNSYNSPLHF; CDR3nt: TGTGCCAGCAGTGAAGTCAACTCCTATAATTCACCCCTCCACTTT
j_gene: TRBJ1-4; v_gene: TRBV6-6; abundance: .; d_gene: .; CDR3aa: CASSYSGISNEKLFF; CDR3nt: TGTGCCAGCAGTTACTCCGGCATATCTAATGAAAAACTGTTTTTT